This TCR beta chain appears in the sequencing data of a study of technical replicates of blood from a handful of donors. Assay used: immunoSEQ multiplex PCR; TCRdb lists only in-frame clones, some missing. The sample shows 100,000 or so clones, around 96% of them seen only once. This CDR3 spans 15 amino acids. Germline V CDR1 and CDR2: LNHDA, SQIVND (reference sequence). V lost 3 bases and J lost 9; bases outside the gene matches: 9. Sequenced input: T cells isolated from PBMCs. The TCR comes from a human donor in good health. The chain uses TRBV19 and TRBJ2-1; 9 positions match TRBD2. The CDR3 region has the DNA TGTGCCAGTAGTATGGCTAGCGGGAAGAGGGGTGAGCAGTTCTTC. Translation gives CASSMASGKRGEQFF. Full variable domain (rest looked up from reference TRBV19 and TRBJ2-1): DGGITQSPKYLFRKEGQNVTLSCEQNLNHDAMYWYRQDPGQGLRLIYYSQIVNDFQKGDIAEGYSVSREKKESFPLTVTSAQKNPTAFYLCASSMASGKRGEQFFGPGTRLTVL.